This paragraph reports one TCR beta chain. This sample was taken from a study of T cell changes during pregnancy in multiple sclerosis. CDR1 SGHVS and CDR2 FNYEAQ come from the germline V gene. The CDR3 extends over 12 amino acids. V shed 5 bases, J shed 7 bases, and the junction held 1 base outside the gene matches. The data were produced by immunoSEQ multiplex PCR, yet TCRdb's version contains in-frame clones alone and is incomplete. This sample has approximately 92,000 clones, with 85% to 95% found just once. The rearrangement uses TRBV7-6 and TRBJ2-1; the match to TRBD2 covers 8 bases. This material consisted of peripheral blood, taken in the first trimester of pregnancy. The receptor's source is a female donor with multiple sclerosis, enrolled in a pregnancy study. Here the CDR3 DNA reads TGTGCCAGCAGCCGGGGGGGAAATGAGCAGTTCTTC. Protein product: CASSRGGNEQFF.